This TCR beta chain was obtained from a study of T-cell reconstitution after alpha-beta-depleted transplantation in children (dated by TCRdb to between 2015 and 2016). Background on the whole study: Using TCR repertoire profiling, the study quantitatively followed how T-cell immune reconstitution unfolded in children after TCRalphabeta/CD19-depleted allogeneic hematopoietic cell transplantation.

The CDR3 has 17 amino acids, counting the end cysteine and phenylalanine. The only DNA kept is the CDR3, 51 bases in frame from the first base. A distance of 20 bases separates the germline ends of V and J, which lose 6 bases and 5 bases respectively. As encoded in the germline V gene, CDR1 is ENHRY while CDR2 is SYGVKD. Note on this clonotype: It lacks a known antigen. No quality values exist for individual bases; no much larger clone is one base distant.

The method was PCR. These reads were obtained on an Illumina HiSeq 2500. To normalize quantification of the TCRbeta repertoire, the TCR libraries were built with molecular barcoding that relied on unique molecular identifiers. Through fastp at Q25 and MiXCR, TCRdb rebuilt clones from the public reads, retaining in-frame beta chains. All rows with the same CDR3 protein become a single entry with the most common DNA and genes. The table for this sample lists 450,000 to 600,000 distinct CDR3 sequences; approximately 30% of them were counted only once. The top ten constitute around 2.3% of the sample. The material sequenced was PBMCs from the stem cell graft donor, taken from the stem cell graft. This clonotype was obtained from a human donor who donated a stem cell graft to a child with aplastic anemia. The chain joins TRBV10-3 to TRBJ1-6, and the D gene may be TRBD1, 5 bases matching. The DNA sequence is TGTGCCATCAGAGGGGTTTCCCTTGTCGGTGATAATTCACCCCTCCACTTT. Translated, it reads CAIRGVSLVGDNSPLHF.